The source of this T cell receptor beta chain is a study of blood T cell repertoires in COVID-19. For this clone: The germline gene is not matched at one end of the junction; a read error may be the cause.

Libraries were prepared by immunoSEQ multiplex PCR; TCRdb keeps only in-frame clonotypes and omits some of them. This table has about 390,000 clones, approximately 87% appearing once. This CDR3 region has 14 residues. The germline gives CDR1 SGHTA, CDR2 FQGTGA. Specimen: PBMCs or T cells enriched from blood (not recorded which). This receptor was taken from a woman aged 45-59 years who had recovered from COVID-19. The V and J genes are TRBV7-3 and TRBJ1-1, with TRBD1 identical over 8 bases. CDR3 residues: CASSLTGGHTEAFF. Here the CDR3 DNA reads TGTGCCAGCAGCCTAACAGGGGGACACACTGAAGCTTTCTTT.